This T cell receptor (beta chain) comes out of a study of cytomegalovirus exposure and HLA in healthy donors. TCRdb's table, derived via immunoSEQ multiplex PCR, lists solely in-frame clones and lacks some. The table shows some 320,000 clones, with 75% to 90% occurring only once. General observations from the study: A classifier reportedly called cytomegalovirus status with high sensitivity and specificity.

Germline V CDR1 and CDR2: SGHDT, YYEEEE. The V end was cut by 3 bases, the J end by 10 bases, with 10 bases between. The CDR3 length is 12 residues. As concerns this clone: Its antigen remains unidentified.

The sequence derives from a woman aged 25-40 years in good health and CMV-seropositive. The chain couples TRBV5-6 to TRBJ1-4; D gene unclear. Sequences were obtained from PBMCs. CDR3 amino acids: CASSWGRGKLFF. CDR3 nucleotides: TGTGCCAGCAGCTGGGGTCGCGGAAAACTGTTTTTT.